Listed below are T cell receptor beta chains from one sample, sequenced in a study of cytomegalovirus exposure and HLA in healthy donors. Here immunoSEQ multiplex PCR was the method, and the copy in TCRdb shows in-frame clones only, minus some. The sample has 150,000 to 200,000 clones, 85% to 90% seen once; the top ten hold approximately 1.4%. Sequencing was performed on PBMCs. All receptors come from a woman aged 25-40 years in good health and CMV-seronegative. Each CDR3 is given with its conserved first and last residue. D genes are given only for firm matches. Clone size appears in some rows only: once, few, many, or a class for an expanded clone.

TRBJ2-4,TRBV5-4,-,-,TGTGCCAGCAGCTTGGCGTCAGGACAAAGGAACATTCAGTACTTC,CASSLASGQRNIQYF
TRBJ2-5,TRBV4-2,-,-,TGTGCCAGCAGCGAGGGAGCGGCCCAGTACTTC,CASSEGAAQYF
TRBJ2-5,TRBV27,-,TRBD1,TGTGCCAGCAGATCCGGACAGGGGGCGCGTGAGACCCAGTACTTC,CASRSGQGARETQYF
TRBJ1-2,TRBV5-6,once,-,TGTGCCAGCAGCTTAATTGACAACCCCGGCGGCTACACCTTC,CASSLIDNPGGYTF
TRBJ1-5,TRBV6-6,-,-,TGTGCCAGCAGTTACTCGGGAAGCAGGGTTGTAGGGCCCCAGCATTTT,CASSYSGSRVVGPQHF
TRBJ2-2,TRBV27,-,-,TGTGCCAGCAGTTCAAGGGGCGTTGGCACCGGGGAGCTGTTTTTT,CASSSRGVGTGELFF
TRBJ2-5,TRBV7-9,-,-,TGTGCCAGCAGCCCTATCTTTCCCCCCGGACAGTCGGAGACCCAGTACTTC,CASSPIFPPGQSETQYF
TRBJ2-7,TRBV15,-,-,TGTGCCACCAGCAGGCCGGGACAATCCTACGAGCAGTACTTC,CATSRPGQSYEQYF
TRBJ2-3,TRBV11-2,once,TRBD2,TGTGCCAGCAGCTTACAATCTAGCGGGGGTATTGTTGATACGCAGTATTTT,CASSLQSSGGIVDTQYF
TRBJ2-7,TRBV27,-,-,TGTGCCAGCAGTTTCCACTCTGCGGGCTACGAGCAGTACTTC,CASSFHSAGYEQYF
TRBJ2-7,TRBV5-1,-,TRBD2,TGCGCCAGCAGCTCGAATCTAGCGGGGGGGCCCAGCGAGCAGTACTTC,CASSSNLAGGPSEQYF
TRBJ1-2,TRBV6-1,once,-,TGTGCCAGCAGGATACAGGGTTCCTATGGCTACACCTTC,CASRIQGSYGYTF
TRBJ1-2,TRBV30,-,-,TGTGCCTGGAGTGTACAGGGAGACTATGGCTACACCTTC,CAWSVQGDYGYTF
TRBJ1-1,TRBV11-2,-,-,TGTGCCAGTGGACTCATGAACACTGAAGCTTTCTTT,CASGLMNTEAFF
TRBJ1-1,TRBV6-1,once,TRBD1,TGTGCCAGCAGTGCAGGGACAGGGGGCGCGATGAACACTGAAGCTTTCTTT,CASSAGTGGAMNTEAFF
TRBJ1-1,TRBV11-1,-,-,TGTGCCAGCAGCCCCCACTTGAACACTGAAGCTTTCTTT,CASSPHLNTEAFF
TRBJ2-7,TRBV15,-,-,TGTGCCACCAGCAGAGATCAGGGCAGGTACGAGCAGTACTTC,CATSRDQGRYEQYF
TRBJ1-1,TRBV7-9,once,-,TGTGCCAGCTTTGGGGCCCGCTCCGATATGGGCACTGAAGCTTTCTTT,CASFGARSDMGTEAFF
TRBJ2-7,TRBV9,-,TRBD2,TGTGCCAGCAGCCCAGGTTGGGCGGGGGGATCCGAGCAGTACTTC,CASSPGWAGGSEQYF
TRBJ2-1,TRBV2,-,TRBD2,TGTGCCAGCAAAGAGCGGGGGGGCTTGAACAATGAGCAGTTCTTC,CASKERGGLNNEQFF
TRBJ2-7,TRBV6-1,-,TRBD2,TGTGCCAGCAGTGAAGCGGGGATGGGGGGGTTCAACGAGCAGTACTTC,CASSEAGMGGFNEQYF
TRBJ1-1,TRBV5-4,-,-,TGTGCCAGCAGCTTGGGGCCAGGGCCTAACACTGAAGCTTTCTTT,CASSLGPGPNTEAFF
TRBJ2-7,TRBV15,-,TRBD2,TGTGCCACCAGCAGAGAGATAGCGGGGGGCTACGAGCAGTACTTC,CATSREIAGGYEQYF
TRBJ2-3,TRBV29-1,-,-,TGCAGCGCCCTGGGGGGTAGCACAGATACGCAGTATTTT,CSALGGSTDTQYF
TRBJ1-1,TRBV29-1,-,-,TGCAGCGTTGAAGTTTCAGGAACTGAAGCTTTCTTT,CSVEVSGTEAFF